The 32 T cell receptor beta chains reported below all come from one sample, sequenced in a study of type 1 regulatory T cells. The antigens of these receptors remain unknown. TCRdb re-called the reads with MiXCR, one entry per CDR3 protein. The sample has about 42,000 distinct CDR3 sequences, 10% to 15% seen once; the top ten hold 8%. Sequenced: cultured non-Tr1 T cells, either the whole culture or a sorted T cell fraction (not recorded which). The source of these receptors is a human donor in good health.

This clonotype has a count of ten or more. The V gene is TRBV9, the J gene TRBJ2-5; 11 bases line up with TRBD1. The CDR3 length is 14 residues. The ends lost 4 bases at V and 5 bases at J; junction bases unmatched: 4. CDR1 is SGDLS, CDR2 YYNGEE, per germline. As DNA, the CDR3 is TGTGCCAGCAGCAGCGGGACAGGGGGGGAGACCCAGTACTTC. Amino acid sequence: CASSSGTGGETQYF.

This clonotype occurred many times. J is TRBJ1-4 and V is TRBV5-1; the D is unclear. The CDR3 consists of 14 residues. CDR1 and CDR2 from the germline V gene are SGHRS and YFSETQ. Trimming pared 2 bases from V and 0 bases from J, leaving 5 bases between. CDR3 sequence reads: CASSLGATNEKLFF. CDR3 sequence (DNA): TGCGCCAGCAGCTTAGGAGCAACTAATGAAAAACTGTTTTTT.

The chain couples TRBV11-1 to TRBJ2-6; D possibly corresponds to TRBD2 (5 bases). The CDR3 runs to 16 residues. Germline CDR1 is SGHAT and CDR2 is FQDESV (reference sequence). Trimming stripped 1 base from V and 4 bases from J, with 11 bases between. The CDR3 DNA is TGTGCCAGCAGCTTAGAGTTGGGAGTGGGGGCCAACGTCCTGACTTTC. It specifies CASSLELGVGANVLTF.

V and J are TRBV5-1 and TRBJ2-7; 14 positions agree with TRBD2. J gave up 3 bases and V 4 bases, and 3 bases lay outside the gene matches. This CDR3 has 15 amino acids. Germline CDR1 is SGHRS and CDR2 is YFSETQ. CDR3 amino acids: CASSGGTSGSYEQYF. As DNA, the CDR3 is TGCGCCAGCAGCGGAGGGACTAGCGGGAGCTACGAGCAGTACTTC.

This clonotype showed up just a few times. The chain links TRBV7-6 to TRBJ2-3; 10 bases fit TRBD2. Germline V gene lookup returns CDR1 SGHVS and CDR2 FNYEAQ. V lost 10 bases, J lost 2 bases, and 9 bases stayed unmatched. This CDR3 region has 15 residues. This CDR3 reads CATSSGSYDTDTQYF. Written as DNA, the CDR3 is TGTGCCACCTCTAGCGGGAGCTATGACACAGATACGCAGTATTTT.

This clonotype was counted ten times or more. The CDR3 protein is CASSFQSGRNTGELFF. CDR3 coding DNA: TGCGCCAGCAGCTTCCAGAGCGGGAGAAACACCGGGGAGCTGTTTTTT. V is TRBV5-1 and J is TRBJ2-2, with 8 bases that match TRBD2. In germline, CDR1 is SGHRS, CDR2 YFSETQ. J lost 2 bases, V lost 2 bases, and 5 bases had no gene match. This CDR3 region has 16 residues.

This clonotype has ten or more counts. The chain employs TRBV3-1 and TRBJ2-1, with 7 bases matching TRBD1. Germline trimming cut 1 base from V and 5 bases from J; bases unmatched to any gene: 5. Germline CDR1 LGHDT, CDR2 YNNKEL (reference sequence). The CDR3 extends over 15 amino acids. The CDR3 nucleotides are TGTGCCAGCAGCCAAGGGGGACAGAAGAACAATGAGCAGTTCTTC. Translated, it gives CASSQGGQKNNEQFF.

This clonotype was seen many times. The gene calls are TRBV5-1 and TRBJ1-1, with TRBD1 matching 7 bases. This CDR3 has 14 amino acids. J was trimmed by 2 bases and V by 5 bases; bases with no gene match: 6. Per germline, CDR1 SGHRS and CDR2 YFSETQ. This chain's CDR3 is CASSSRDSNTEAFF. The CDR3 DNA reads TGCGCCAGCAGTTCCCGGGACAGCAACACTGAAGCTTTCTTT.

This clonotype came up many times. V is TRBV28 and J is TRBJ1-5, with D tentatively TRBD1 (5 bases). V gave up 5 bases and J gave up 3 bases, with 14 bases separating them. From germline, CDR1 is MDHEN and CDR2 SYDVKM. The CDR3 has 15 residues. The CDR3 sequence is CASSPGGTANQPQHF. CDR3 nucleotide sequence: TGTGCCAGCAGTCCCGGAGGGACCGCCAATCAGCCCCAGCATTTT.

This clonotype occurred many times. The rearrangement links TRBV20-1 to TRBJ2-1; D is undetermined. CDR1 and CDR2 (germline): DFQATT, SNEGSKA (reference sequence). This CDR3 has 11 residues. V was trimmed by 6 bases and J by 6 bases, leaving 9 bases between them. As DNA, the CDR3 is TGCAGTGCAGAATTAAGCAATGAGCAGTTCTTC. The encoded protein is CSAELSNEQFF.

This clonotype was seen a few times. The V gene is TRBV5-5, the J gene TRBJ2-1; tentative D call: TRBD2 (6 bases). Germline CDR1 is SGHKS and CDR2 is YYEKEE (reference sequence). This CDR3 has 14 residues. V lost 1 base and J lost 7, with 12 bases in between. CDR3 DNA: TGTGCCAGCAGCTTGACTAGCTGGGATAATGAGCAGTTCTTC. Its translation is CASSLTSWDNEQFF. The full variable domain, its missing parts supplied by reference TRBV5-5 and TRBJ2-1, is DAGVTQSPTHLIKTRGQQVTLRCSPISGHKSVSWYQQVLGQGPQFIFQYYEKEERGRGNFPDRFSARQFPNYSSELNVNALLLGDSALYLCASSLTSWDNEQFFGPGTRLTVL.

This clonotype was seen more than once but under ten times. The V call is TRBV5-4, the J call TRBJ2-1; D is possibly TRBD2 (5 bases). The CDR3 runs 16 residues. V lost 4 bases and J 0 bases, leaving 14 bases between the germline ends. Germline-derived CDR1 and CDR2 are SGHNT and YYREEE (reference sequence). CDR3 in amino acids: CASSPWWGDSYNEQFF. CDR3 sequence (DNA): TGTGCCAGCAGCCCCTGGTGGGGAGACTCCTACAATGAGCAGTTCTTC.

This chain joins TRBV7-9 and TRBJ2-6; 7 bases line up with TRBD1. The CDR3 covers 18 residues. Germline V gives CDR1 SEHNR, CDR2 FQNEAQ (reference sequence). After removal of 5 bases from V and 0 bases from J, the junction contained 10 bases not matched to a gene. This chain's CDR3 is CASSRPGTEVSGANVLTF. As DNA, the CDR3 is TGTGCCAGCAGCCGACCCGGGACAGAAGTCTCTGGGGCCAACGTCCTGACTTTC.

A few counts support this clonotype. This sequence joins TRBV20-1 and TRBJ1-2; D might be TRBD1 (5 bases). The CDR3 totals 16 residues. The germline V gene encodes CDR1 DFQATT and CDR2 SNEGSKA (reference sequence). Trimming cost V 0 bases and J 7 bases, with 21 bases left between them. CDR3 sequence: CSARDPRAYSIRGYTF. The DNA of the CDR3 is TGCAGTGCTAGAGATCCCAGGGCTTATTCAATTCGTGGCTACACCTTC.

In its sample, this clonotype was seen many times. The chain combines TRBV6-1 with TRBJ2-1, with D possibly matching TRBD2 (6 bases). The CDR3 spans 12 residues. CDR1 is MNHNS, CDR2 SASEGT, per germline. Trimming left V 6 bases short and J 5 bases short, with 8 bases between. CDR3: CASSLADNEQFF. The CDR3 coding sequence is TGTGCCAGCAGCTTAGCGGACAATGAGCAGTTCTTC.

The chain uses TRBV20-1 and TRBJ1-6, with D possibly TRBD1 on 5 matching bases. This CDR3 has 15 residues. Germline V lookup: CDR1 DFQATT, CDR2 SNEGSKA (reference sequence). V dropped 4 bases and J dropped 0 bases, with 10 bases sitting between them. In DNA, the CDR3 is TGCAGTGCTAAGGGCGACAGCTCCTATAATTCACCCCTCCACTTT. It translates to CSAKGDSSYNSPLHF.

This clonotype was seen many times. This sequence joins TRBV10-3 and TRBJ1-2; no reliable D call. Trimming took 3 bases from V and 6 from J, leaving 26 bases between them. The CDR3 totals 18 residues. Germline CDR1 reads ENHRY; CDR2 reads SYGVKD. The CDR3 sequence: CAISDFRGKDQLRHGYTF. The CDR3 coding sequence is TGTGCCATCAGTGACTTCCGGGGAAAGGACCAATTGAGGCATGGCTACACCTTC.

V and J are TRBV20-1 and TRBJ2-2; D ambiguous. Germline V CDR1 and CDR2: DFQATT, SNEGSKA (reference sequence). The V and J ends lost 3 bases and 3 bases respectively, with 8 bases between them. The CDR3 extends over 13 amino acids. The CDR3 bases are TGCAGTGCTAGGGAAACATACACCGGGGAGCTGTTTTTT. Residues: CSARETYTGELFF.

This clonotype occurred many times. The chain recombines TRBV5-1 with TRBJ2-1; D unclear. The CDR3 extends over 16 amino acids. Germline assignment: CDR1 SGHRS and CDR2 YFSETQ. Trimming took off 0 bases at V and 6 bases at J, with 16 bases between the two ends. The CDR3 DNA is TGCGCCAGCAGCTTGGATCAGGACGCTATTAGCAATGAGCAGTTCTTC. Protein sequence: CASSLDQDAISNEQFF. Full variable domain (missing parts from reference TRBV5-1 and TRBJ2-1): KAGVTQTPRYLIKTRGQQVTLSCSPISGHRSVSWYQQTPGQGLQFLFEYFSETQRNKGNFPGRFSGRQFSNSRSEMNVSTLELGDSALYLCASSLDQDAISNEQFFGPGTRLTVL.

The chain employs TRBV3-1 and TRBJ2-7; D is undetermined. The length of the CDR3 is 17 residues. Germline loops: CDR1 LGHDT, CDR2 YNNKEL (reference sequence). V was clipped by 4 bases and J by 6 bases, with 25 bases between them. The CDR3 coding sequence is TGTGCCAGCAGCCCTGAGACCGGACGCACCCAGCCGGGCGAGCAGTACTTC. The encoded protein is CASSPETGRTQPGEQYF.

Ten or more counts support this clonotype. J is TRBJ2-1 and V is TRBV2, with 9 bases fitting TRBD1. V dropped 6 bases and J dropped 8; count of bases not matched to a gene: 8. CDR3 length: 14 amino acids. The germline V gene encodes CDR1 SNHLY and CDR2 FYNNEI. The CDR3 bases are TGTGCCAGCAGGGACAGGGGAAGGATGGATGAGCAGTTCTTC. Translation: CASRDRGRMDEQFF. Full variable domain (missing parts from reference TRBV2 and TRBJ2-1): EPEVTQTPSHQVTQMGQEVILRCVPISNHLYFYWYRQILGQKVEFLVSFYNNEISEKSEIFDDQFSVERPDGSNFTLKIRSTKLEDSAMYFCASRDRGRMDEQFFGPGTRLTVL.

At least ten counts were recorded for this clonotype. This chain links TRBV20-1 with TRBJ1-2; D is possibly TRBD1 (6 bases). The germline CDR1 and CDR2 sequences are DFQATT and SNEGSKA (reference sequence). Trimming removed 4 bases at V and 8 bases at J, with 14 bases between. The CDR3 sequence is 12 residues long. This chain's CDR3 is CSATIQGGGYTF. In DNA form, the CDR3 reads TGCAGTGCTACTATACAGGGCGGCGGCTACACCTTC.

This clonotype was detected many times. The rearrangement links TRBV5-1 to TRBJ2-7; 8 bases line up with TRBD2. Germline CDR1 is SGHRS and CDR2 is YFSETQ. V lost 2 bases to trimming and J lost 4 bases; unmatched junction nucleotides: 5. This CDR3 is 14 amino acids long. This CDR3 reads CASSLAGVTYEQYF. Written as DNA, the CDR3 is TGCGCCAGCAGCTTAGCGGGAGTGACATACGAGCAGTACTTC.

This clonotype was counted many times. The chain uses TRBV7-2 and TRBJ1-6; maybe TRBD1 (6 bases). CDR3 length: 15 amino acids. The V end lost 1 base, the J end lost 9 bases, and 13 bases lay between the germline ends. The germline V gene has CDR1 SGHTA and CDR2 FQGNSA. The CDR3 DNA reads TGTGCCAGCAGCTTAGAAGGGGGGGTTGTTTCACCCCTCCACTTT. Translation: CASSLEGGVVSPLHF. Based on the CDR3 plus reference TRBV7-2 and TRBJ1-6, the full variable domain is GAGVSQSPSNKVTEKGKDVELRCDPISGHTALYWYRQSLGQGLEFLIYFQGNSAPDKSGLPSDRFSAERTGGSVSTLTIQRTQQEDSAVYLCASSLEGGVVSPLHFGNGTRLTVT.

The J gene is TRBJ2-6, the V gene TRBV30, with D perhaps matching TRBD2 (5 bases). This CDR3 spans 16 amino acids. CDR1 GTSNPN and CDR2 SVGIG come from the germline V gene (reference sequence). Trimming stripped 2 bases from V and 0 bases from J, with 11 bases between. The CDR3 region has the DNA TGTGCCTGGAGTCGCGCCGGGGACTCTGGGGCCAACGTCCTGACTTTC. It encodes CAWSRAGDSGANVLTF.

This clonotype was counted many times. This rearrangement joins TRBV5-8 to TRBJ1-5, with D hard to call. The V end was cut by 4 bases, the J end by 2 bases, with 7 bases between. Germline CDR1 SGHTS, CDR2 YDEGEE. The CDR3 is made up of 13 amino acids. The CDR3 nucleotides read TGTGCCAGCAGCCTGACGGGCAATCAGCCCCAGCATTTT. It encodes CASSLTGNQPQHF. Together with reference TRBV5-8 and TRBJ1-5, the CDR3 gives the full variable domain: EAGVTQSPTHLIKTRGQQATLRCSPISGHTSVYWYQQALGLGLQFLLWYDEGEERNRGNFPPRFSGRQFPNYSSELNVNALELEDSALYLCASSLTGNQPQHFGDGTRLSIL.

This clonotype was recorded at least ten times. The chain joins TRBV28 to TRBJ2-4, with D tentatively TRBD1 (6 bases). The germline V gene encodes CDR1 MDHEN and CDR2 SYDVKM. The CDR3 contains 15 residues. The germline V and J ends were trimmed by 4 bases and 3 bases, with 13 bases remaining between them. This CDR3 reads CASSSYAGDKNIQYF. CDR3 DNA sequence: TGTGCCAGCAGTTCATACGCAGGGGACAAAAACATTCAGTACTTC.

In its sample, this clonotype was seen a few times. The V gene is TRBV5-1, the J gene TRBJ1-2; weak D call: TRBD1 (6 bases). V was clipped by 2 bases and J by 5 bases, with 10 bases between them. Germline CDR1 reads SGHRS; CDR2 reads YFSETQ. This CDR3 has 13 amino acids. The chain's CDR3 is CASSLGQTYGYTF. The CDR3 bases are TGCGCCAGCAGCTTAGGACAGACGTATGGCTACACCTTC.

This clonotype was observed a few times. V usage is TRBV12-3 or TRBV12-4 and J usage is TRBJ2-3; 8 bases are a match to TRBD2. The CDR3 consists of 15 residues. The trim removed 1 base at V and 5 bases at J, leaving 5 bases unmatched. The CDR3 spells CASSLGAGVIDTQYF. CDR3 DNA: TGTGCCAGCAGTTTAGGAGCGGGAGTTATAGATACGCAGTATTTT.

This clonotype showed up just a few times. The chain uses TRBV5-1 and TRBJ2-1; TRBD1 might be the D (6 bases). Germline-derived CDR1 and CDR2 are SGHRS and YFSETQ. The CDR3 spans 15 residues. V shed 0 bases and J shed 7 bases, with 14 bases lying between them. CDR3 bases: TGCGCCAGCAGCTTGGTGCGTGCAGGGACAAATGAGCAGTTCTTC. Protein sequence: CASSLVRAGTNEQFF.

This clonotype appeared many times. The chain couples TRBV7-8 to TRBJ2-2; 7 bases are a match to TRBD2. This CDR3 has 14 amino acids. Germline V gene lookup returns CDR1 SGHVS and CDR2 FQNEAQ. J gave up 7 bases and V 8 bases, and 10 bases lay outside the gene matches. In nucleotides, the CDR3 is TGTGCCAGCTCGAGTGGGAGGGCCTTCGGGGAGCTGTTTTTT. Amino acid sequence: CASSSGRAFGELFF. Drawing the rest from reference TRBV7-8 and TRBJ2-2, the complete variable domain is GAGVSQSPRYKVAKRGQDVALRCDPISGHVSLFWYQQALGQGPEFLTYFQNEAQLDKSGLPSDRFFAERPEGSVSTLKIQRTQQEDSAVYLCASSSGRAFGELFFGEGSRLTVL.

This clonotype was observed a few times. The V call is TRBV15, the J call TRBJ1-2; 9 nucleotides match TRBD1. Germline loops: CDR1 LNHNV, CDR2 YYDKDF (reference sequence). V shed 5 bases and J 8 bases; nucleotides not matched to a gene: 6. The CDR3 has 13 amino acids. CDR3 in amino acids: CATSRQGDKGYTF. In DNA, the CDR3 is TGTGCCACCAGCCGACAGGGGGACAAGGGCTACACCTTC.